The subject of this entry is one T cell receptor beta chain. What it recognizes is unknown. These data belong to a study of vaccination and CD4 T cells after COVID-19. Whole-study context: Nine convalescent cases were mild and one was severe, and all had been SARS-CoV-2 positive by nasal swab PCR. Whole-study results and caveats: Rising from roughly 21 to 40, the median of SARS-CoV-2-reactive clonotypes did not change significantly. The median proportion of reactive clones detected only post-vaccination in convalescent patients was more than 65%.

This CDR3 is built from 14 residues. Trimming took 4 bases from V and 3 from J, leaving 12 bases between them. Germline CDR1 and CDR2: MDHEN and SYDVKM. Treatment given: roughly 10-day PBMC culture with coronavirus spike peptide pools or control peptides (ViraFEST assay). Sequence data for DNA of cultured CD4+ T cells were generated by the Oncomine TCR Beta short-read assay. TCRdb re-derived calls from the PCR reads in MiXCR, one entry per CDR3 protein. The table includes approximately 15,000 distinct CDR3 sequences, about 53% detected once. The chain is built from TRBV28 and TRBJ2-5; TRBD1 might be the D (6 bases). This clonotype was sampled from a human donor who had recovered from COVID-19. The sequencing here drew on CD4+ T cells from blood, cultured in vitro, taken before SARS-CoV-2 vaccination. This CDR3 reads CASSSLTGKETQYF. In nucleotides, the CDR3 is TGTGCCAGCAGTTCCCTGACAGGAAAAGAGACCCAGTACTTC.